Listed below are T cell receptor beta chains from one sample, sequenced in a study of shared clonotypes between healthy human individuals. Some clones are missing from TCRdb's copy, which holds only in-frame ones; the method was immunoSEQ multiplex PCR. Of under 600,000 clones listed, 75% to 80% were seen once; the top ten hold approximately 12%. Sequenced material: PBMCs. The receptors here all came from a woman aged 40 to 49 in good health. Some clones in this sample may be carry-over from other donors' samples. The CDR3 runs from the conserved cysteine through the conserved F or W. D genes are given only for firm matches. Size is stated for part of the rows, as once, few or many counts, or as a class when the clone is expanded.

D: TRBD1
V: TRBV7-2
size: .
J: TRBJ1-1
CDR3: CASSWGQGSAEAFF
DNA: TGTGCCAGCAGCTGGGGACAGGGGAGCGCTGAAGCTTTCTTT

D: TRBD1
V: TRBV11-2
size: few
J: TRBJ1-1
CDR3: CASSYDRDTEAFF
DNA: TGTGCCAGCAGCTATGACAGGGACACTGAAGCTTTCTTT

D: TRBD2
V: TRBV7-2
size: .
J: TRBJ2-7
CDR3: CASSLGGLQTYEQYF
DNA: TGTGCCAGCAGCTTAGGGGGACTACAAACCTACGAGCAGTACTTC

D: .
V: TRBV30
size: .
J: TRBJ1-1
CDR3: CAWSDQITEAFF
DNA: TGTGCCTGGTCTGATCAAATCACTGAAGCTTTCTTT

D: .
V: TRBV5-1
size: .
J: TRBJ2-1
CDR3: CASSFRGGGGDNEQFF
DNA: TGCGCCAGCAGCTTCCGGGGCGGGGGCGGTGACAATGAGCAGTTCTTC

D: .
V: TRBV12-5
size: .
J: TRBJ2-3
CDR3: CASGSGSTFTDTQYF
DNA: TGTGCTAGTGGTTCCGGGTCGACTTTTACGGATACGCAGTATTTT

D: TRBD2
V: TRBV29-1
size: .
J: TRBJ2-3
CDR3: CSVIPLAGGADTQYF
DNA: TGCAGCGTTATCCCATTAGCGGGAGGTGCGGATACGCAGTATTTT

D: TRBD2
V: TRBV6-1
size: .
J: TRBJ2-7
CDR3: CASSEFSSGSRPSEQYF
DNA: TGTGCCAGCAGTGAATTTAGTAGCGGGTCCCGCCCCTCCGAGCAGTACTTC

D: .
V: TRBV15
size: .
J: TRBJ1-5
CDR3: CATSRSLDGSNQPQHF
DNA: TGTGCCACCAGCCGATCCCTAGACGGTAGCAATCAGCCCCAGCATTTT

D: TRBD1
V: TRBV5-1
size: .
J: TRBJ2-1
CDR3: CASSGRTGKYNEQFF
DNA: TGCGCCAGCAGCGGACGGACAGGGAAGTACAATGAGCAGTTCTTC

D: TRBD1
V: TRBV4-1
size: .
J: TRBJ2-5
CDR3: CASSKQGAVETQYF
DNA: TGCGCCAGCAGCAAACAGGGGGCCGTGGAGACCCAGTACTTC

D: .
V: TRBV29-1
size: .
J: TRBJ1-1
CDR3: CSATWGGTEAFF
DNA: TGCAGCGCCACCTGGGGAGGGACTGAAGCTTTCTTT

D: .
V: TRBV2
size: many
J: TRBJ2-7
CDR3: CASIQEGYEQYF
DNA: TGTGCCAGCATTCAAGAGGGATACGAGCAGTACTTC

D: .
V: TRBV5-4
size: .
J: TRBJ2-5
CDR3: CASSLRGEETQYF
DNA: TGTGCCAGCAGCTTGCGGGGAGAAGAGACCCAGTACTTC

D: .
V: TRBV25-1
size: .
J: TRBJ2-3
CDR3: CASSDSGVGTDTQYF
DNA: TGTGCCAGCAGTGATTCGGGAGTTGGAACAGATACGCAGTATTTT

D: .
V: TRBV5-1
size: .
J: TRBJ2-7
CDR3: CASSPQGTQSYEQYF
DNA: TGCGCCAGCAGCCCCCAGGGCACCCAATCCTACGAGCAGTACTTC

D: TRBD2
V: TRBV6-1
size: medium-sized
J: TRBJ2-7
CDR3: CASEGTSGSSYEQYF
DNA: TGTGCCAGCGAAGGAACTAGCGGGAGTTCCTACGAGCAGTACTTC

D: .
V: TRBV4-2
size: .
J: TRBJ2-7
CDR3: CASSQDPSPNTYEQYF
DNA: TGTGCCAGCAGCCAAGATCCCTCCCCAAATACCTACGAGCAGTACTTC

D: .
V: TRBV7-9
size: .
J: TRBJ2-1
CDR3: CASSLSGSSYNEQFF
DNA: TGTGCCAGCAGCTTATCGGGGAGCTCCTACAATGAGCAGTTCTTC

D: .
V: TRBV4-1
size: .
J: TRBJ2-2
CDR3: CASSPPRGSLTGELFF
DNA: TGCGCCAGCAGCCCACCACGGGGCAGCTTGACCGGGGAGCTGTTTTTT

D: .
V: TRBV6-1
size: .
J: TRBJ2-7
CDR3: CASSPRDVMSYEQYF
DNA: TGTGCCAGCAGTCCTCGGGACGTTATGTCGTACGAGCAGTACTTC

D: TRBD1
V: TRBV6-5
size: .
J: TRBJ1-2
CDR3: CASSARGLGYGYTF
DNA: TGTGCCAGCAGTGCCAGGGGGCTAGGCTATGGCTACACCTTC

D: .
V: TRBV7-9
size: .
J: TRBJ1-1
CDR3: CASSRNEGFTEAFF
DNA: TGTGCCAGCAGCCGGAATGAGGGGTTCACTGAAGCTTTCTTT

D: .
V: TRBV11-2
size: .
J: TRBJ2-2
CDR3: CASSLVLRAANTGELFF
DNA: TGTGCCAGCAGCTTAGTCTTGCGAGCGGCGAACACCGGGGAGCTGTTTTTT

D: TRBD2
V: TRBV7-3
size: .
J: TRBJ2-1
CDR3: CASSPPGLANNEQFF
DNA: TGTGCCAGCAGTCCTCCGGGACTAGCGAACAATGAGCAGTTCTTC

D: .
V: TRBV27
size: .
J: TRBJ2-2
CDR3: CASSRGGTANTGELFF
DNA: TGTGCCAGCTCCCGAGGCGGGACTGCGAACACCGGGGAGCTGTTTTTT